The 13 T cell receptor beta chains below were found in one sample sequenced in a study of T cells in Graves' hyperthyroidism and ophthalmopathy. TCR beta CDR3 regions were amplified from RNA transcripts. The study used the HTBI primer set for a first-round RT-PCR of the TCR CDR3. TCRdb reprocessed the multiplex PCR reads via MiXCR and lists one record per CDR3 protein. The sample carries 660,000 or so distinct CDR3 sequences, about 20% recorded once. Sequenced input: blood. Receptors originate from a man younger than 45 with Graves' ophthalmopathy.

The V gene is TRBV20-1, the J gene TRBJ1-4; D is possibly TRBD1 (5 bases). V was shortened by 6 bases and J by 7 bases, with 15 bases between the two germline ends. This CDR3 has 13 residues. Germline values: CDR1 DFQATT, CDR2 SNEGSKA (reference sequence). Written as DNA, the CDR3 is TGCAGTGCCAAAGGGGTGGCCGCTGAAAAACTGTTTTTT. This encodes CSAKGVAAEKLFF.

The chain recombines TRBV28 with TRBJ2-6; D may be TRBD2 (5 bases). The CDR3 length is 19 residues. CDR1 and CDR2 (germline): MDHEN, SYDVKM. Deletions cut 4 bases from V and 1 base from J, with 20 bases between. Here the CDR3 reads CASSSNGRGGFSGANVLTF. In nucleotides, the CDR3 is TGTGCCAGCAGTTCAAACGGACGGGGTGGGTTTTCTGGGGCCAACGTCCTGACTTTC.

The V gene is TRBV7-2, the J gene TRBJ1-4; 9 bases fit TRBD1. Unmatched junction bases numbered 6, after V lost 5 bases and J lost 5 bases. CDR1 is SGHTA and CDR2 is FQGNSA in the germline V gene. The CDR3 length is 15 residues. CDR3 DNA sequence: TGTGCCAGCAGCAGATTAGGACAGGGGAATGAAAAACTGTTTTTT. This gives the protein CASSRLGQGNEKLFF.

CDR3 DNA sequence: TGTGCCAGCAGCCCGGGGGCCTCAACCAACCCCCCCTACGAGCAGTACTTC. This encodes CASSPGASTNPPYEQYF. V and J are TRBV5-4 and TRBJ2-7, with D possibly being TRBD1 or TRBD2 (6 bases each). Looked up from germline, CDR1 is SGHNT and CDR2 is YYREEE (reference sequence). V gave up 4 bases and J gave up 2 bases, with 22 bases separating them. The CDR3 is 17 amino acids.

J is TRBJ1-5 and V is TRBV7-2, with D possibly TRBD1 on 6 matching bases. The CDR3 length is 15 residues. CDR1 is SGHTA and CDR2 is FQGNSA in the germline V gene. V lost 5 bases and J 5 bases, leaving 16 bases between the germline ends. CDR3 in amino acids: CASSPGPGVDQPQHF. For the CDR3, the DNA is TGTGCCAGCAGCCCCGGGCCAGGGGTTGATCAGCCCCAGCATTTT.

The V gene is TRBV25-1, the J gene TRBJ1-2; tentatively, D is TRBD1 (6 bases). Germline loops: CDR1 MGHDK, CDR2 SYGVNS. Trimming left V 7 bases short and J 4 bases short, with 13 bases between. The CDR3 contains 13 residues. The CDR3 reads CASNDRWGYGYTF. The CDR3 DNA follows: TGTGCCAGCAACGACAGGTGGGGCTATGGCTACACCTTC.

This clonotype was observed at least ten times. The chain uses TRBV3-1 and TRBJ2-5; 10 nucleotides match TRBD2. J was trimmed by 1 base and V by 0 bases; bases with no gene match: 11. The CDR3 consists of 19 residues. The germline gives CDR1 LGHDT, CDR2 YNNKEL (reference sequence). This CDR3 reads CASSQDVGGLAERQETQYF. The CDR3 DNA reads as TGTGCCAGCAGCCAAGATGTGGGAGGACTAGCGGAGCGCCAAGAGACCCAGTACTTC.

The rearrangement joins TRBV3-1 to TRBJ2-7, with D perhaps TRBD2 (6 bases). The CDR3 is made up of 16 amino acids. CDR1 and CDR2 (germline): LGHDT, YNNKEL (reference sequence). V was shortened by 4 bases and J by 7 bases, with 23 bases between the two germline ends. The CDR3 sequence is CASSLGLAPQDGEQYF. CDR3 DNA sequence: TGTGCCAGCAGCCTCGGCCTAGCGCCACAAGACGGGGAGCAGTACTTC.

The chain recombines TRBV20-1 with TRBJ2-1; 9 positions agree with TRBD2. Germline values: CDR1 DFQATT, CDR2 SNEGSKA (reference sequence). Losses at the gene ends were 3 bases for V and 3 bases for J; bases not matched to a gene: 3. The CDR3 sequence is 14 residues long. The CDR3: CSARRRGGYNEQFF. The CDR3 coding sequence is TGCAGTGCTAGGAGGCGGGGGGGCTACAATGAGCAGTTCTTC.

The CDR3 nucleotides read TGTGCCAGCAGCCCCGCTTGGGGGCCGACAGGGGGCGTCACCTACGAGCAGTACTTC. Encoded protein: CASSPAWGPTGGVTYEQYF. The gene calls are TRBV11-2 and TRBJ2-7; 10 bases agree with TRBD1. Germline CDR1 reads SGHAT; CDR2 reads FQNNGV. The V and J ends lost 5 bases and 2 bases, in that order; junction bases with no gene match: 18. The CDR3 is 19 residues long.

V is TRBV19 and J is TRBJ2-2; TRBD1 aligns across 7 bases. CDR1 LNHDA and CDR2 SQIVND come from the germline V gene (reference sequence). The CDR3 extends over 15 amino acids. The ends lost 6 bases at V and 4 bases at J; junction bases unmatched: 8. The CDR3 nucleotides read TGTGCCAGTAGCTCGACAGGGACGAGCACCGGGGAGCTGTTTTTT. Encoded protein: CASSSTGTSTGELFF. Together with reference TRBV19 and TRBJ2-2, the CDR3 gives the full variable domain: DGGITQSPKYLFRKEGQNVTLSCEQNLNHDAMYWYRQDPGQGLRLIYYSQIVNDFQKGDIAEGYSVSREKKESFPLTVTSAQKNPTAFYLCASSSTGTSTGELFFGEGSRLTVL.

CDR3 loop: CASSLSDGEQFF. The CDR3 DNA is TGTGCCAGCAGCCTTAGCGATGGTGAGCAGTTCTTC. This rearrangement joins TRBV7-6 to TRBJ2-1; TRBD2 might be the D (5 bases). The CDR3 is 12 amino acids. V shed 5 bases and J shed 9 bases, with 11 bases lying between them. Germline-derived CDR1 and CDR2 are SGHVS and FNYEAQ.

The chain couples TRBV6-2 or TRBV6-3 to TRBJ2-1; 9 bases match TRBD2. After removal of 0 bases from V and 8 bases from J, the junction contained 11 bases not matched to a gene. CDR3 length equals 17 residues. In germline, CDR1 is MNHEY, CDR2 SVGEGT. The CDR3 is CASSYSTGGSGSYEQFF. In DNA form, the CDR3 reads TGTGCCAGCAGTTACTCGACGGGTGGTAGCGGGAGCTATGAGCAGTTCTTC.